This T cell receptor (beta chain) was sequenced in a study of graft-versus-host responses after intestinal transplantation. Study overall: The study gave all recipients anti-thymocyte globulin induction, then tacrolimus and steroids for roughly 3 years. General observations from the study: GvH clones appeared in recipient marrow, some first in ileum or blood. Across patients carrying graft-donor T cell macrochimerism, allografts held high graft-versus-host to host-versus-graft clonal ratios. Early after transplant, HvG clones declined as circulating GvH clones peaked.

Concerning this clone: Its specificity is unknown.

The CDR3 consists of 12 residues. Trimming cost V 4 bases and J 6 bases; bases outside gene matches: 0. Germline V gene data show CDR1 as SGHVS and CDR2 as FNYEAQ. TCRdb's copy holds only in-frame clones and misses some; the assay was immunoSEQ multiplex PCR. Altogether under 85,000 clones are present, over 85% being singletons, with the ten largest covering about 0.56%. This TCR was sampled from a human donor who received an intestinal transplant. This chain links TRBV7-6 with TRBJ2-1, with 7 bases matching TRBD1. The sequenced sample was unstimulated CD8+ T cells sorted from spleen or lymph node cells, obtained before intestinal transplant. CDR3 protein: CASSYRGNEQFF. The DNA for the CDR3 is TGTGCCAGCAGCTACAGGGGCAATGAGCAGTTCTTC.